The clone carrying this TCR beta chain was detected once. Libraries were prepared by immunoSEQ multiplex PCR; TCRdb keeps only in-frame clonotypes and omits some of them. The sample holds tens of thousands of clones, 70% to 90% seen once. Treatment defined: randomized to nivolumab then ipilimumab (arm A) or the reverse (arm B). Patients had received no earlier DNA-damaging chemotherapy. These data come from a study of sequential checkpoint blockade in melanoma. The germline gives CDR1 LGHNA, CDR2 YNFKEQ. This CDR3 region has 18 residues. The V segment lost 0 bases and the J segment 4 bases; nucleotides outside the gene matches: 10.

Source: CD8+ T cells sorted from blood (inferred from file names), taken from a patient given nivolumab and ipilimumab in sequence. The TCR was taken from a human donor with melanoma. The V call is TRBV4-2, the J call TRBJ2-2; 8 nucleotides agree with TRBD2. CDR3 protein: CASSQDSPGLDGTGELFF. DNA for the CDR3: TGTGCCAGCAGCCAAGATTCTCCGGGACTAGATGGCACCGGGGAGCTGTTTTTT.